In this sample, the clone carrying this T cell receptor beta chain turned up a few times. Its antigen is unknown. The data are from a study of PD-1 blockade in classical Hodgkin lymphoma. Study observations and caveats: It was CD4+ TCR diversity, not CD8+, that rose significantly by C4D1. Differences between repertoires have undefined causes, possibly disease activity or prior therapy. Newly diagnosed patients and complete responders had comparable diversity at baseline.

Repertoires were generated with immunoSEQ multiplex PCR, while TCRdb's copy carries only in-frame clones and drops some. The profile shows about 24,000 clones, around four fifths of them singletons. The CDR3 runs to 15 residues. V was cut by 3 bases and J by 3 bases, with 14 bases left in between. CDR1 is MDHEN and CDR2 is SYDVKM in the germline V gene. Sample time point: cycle 4 day 1 (C4D1), after five to seven weeks of nivolumab. All trial patients relapsed after autologous stem cell transplantation. The J gene is TRBJ1-2, the V gene TRBV28, with D perhaps TRBD1 (5 bases). The receptor was isolated from a human donor with classical Hodgkin lymphoma. The source material was peripheral blood mononuclear cells (PBMCs), sampled before the fourth cycle of nivolumab. The CDR3 DNA reads TGTGCCAGCAGTTTGGTCCAGGGTAAATACTATGGCTACACCTTC. Translated: CASSLVQGKYYGYTF.